Described below is a single T cell receptor (beta chain) sequence and its context. This clone was seen only a few times. Its antigen is unknown. It has no much larger one-base neighbor in the sample; base qualities were not kept. Participants in the prospective study were aged roughly 18 to 100 years, lived in more than 20 United States geographic areas, and enrolled through a virtual design. To assign participants to cohorts, the prospective study relied on clinical history that participants themselves reported in a screening survey and a study questionnaire. Recovered participants in ImmuneRACE Cohort 3 were defined by two consecutive negative NP/OP PCR tests, clearance by a healthcare professional, or resolution of symptoms. In the prospective study, whole blood, serum and a nasopharyngeal or oropharyngeal swab were collected from each participant by mobile phlebotomists. Additional blood draws and questionnaires over an approximately two-month period could optionally be provided by prospective study participants. Prospective study blood samples were shipped either frozen or at room temperature before DNA extraction.

The data were obtained in a study of blood T cell repertoires in COVID-19 (TCRdb year 2020). In terms of the full investigation: Samples from collaborators originated in the United States, Italy and Spain and spanned both the acute and convalescent phases of COVID-19. Subjects who had been exposed to COVID-19, were actively infected with it, or had recovered from it provided the deeply sampled blood TCRbeta repertoires that made up the dataset. The prospective study material was composed of cDNA or gDNA derived from T cells, B-cell-depleted T cells, or PBMCs. Nearly every sample came with metadata listing a de-identified subject ID, COVID-19 status, age in years and sex. The samples were drawn from the first 160 participants of the ongoing ImmuneRACE study and from about 1,200 subjects provided by 6 global collaborators. Where available, HLA class I and class II types were obtained from metadata supplied by the sample provider rather than from assay-based typing. The repertoires were released in a freely available public database intended as a resource for research on the immune response to SARS-CoV-2.

On the study overall, not on this receptor specifically: The amount of clinical and demographic metadata varied by source and participant and was provided uncurated.

TCRbeta CDR3 regions were amplified from genomic DNA using the immunoSEQ Assay, a bias-controlled multiplex PCR. The original methods were these. Nucleated cell counts per sample were estimated from amplification of reference gene primers within the assay. To quantify the absolute abundance of each unique TCRbeta CDR3 rearrangement, sequence reads were collapsed and filtered. For each sample, productive Simpson clonality was calculated as the square root of Simpson's diversity index across productive rearrangements. TCRdb's version of the immuneACCESS table is confined to in-frame rearrangements and falls short of the full clone set. An unresolved V gene accounts for under half of the shortfall where checked; the remainder is of unknown origin. The V and J calls and the clone size are those of that table, but D and trimming were determined from the DNA. In all, the sample holds a few hundred thousand clones, and less than 90% of those were seen once. Clones ranked in the top ten supply approximately 1% of the sample.

The sample consisted of PBMCs or T cells enriched from blood (not recorded which). The sequence came from a woman aged 25 to 39 who had recovered from COVID-19.

CDR3 reads: CAWKDRVDEQYF. The sequence in DNA is TGTGCCTGGAAAGACAGGGTCGACGAGCAGTACTTC. The V gene is TRBV30 and the J gene is TRBJ2-7, with 7 central nucleotides matching TRBD1. The CDR3 covers 12 residues, taking in both the cysteine and the phenylalanine. The kept DNA is CDR3 alone, 36 bases in frame from the first base. Via the germline V gene (reference sequence), CDR1 is GTSNPN and CDR2 SVGIG. At the junction V is shortened by 4 bases and J by 5 bases; bases outside the gene matches: 5.